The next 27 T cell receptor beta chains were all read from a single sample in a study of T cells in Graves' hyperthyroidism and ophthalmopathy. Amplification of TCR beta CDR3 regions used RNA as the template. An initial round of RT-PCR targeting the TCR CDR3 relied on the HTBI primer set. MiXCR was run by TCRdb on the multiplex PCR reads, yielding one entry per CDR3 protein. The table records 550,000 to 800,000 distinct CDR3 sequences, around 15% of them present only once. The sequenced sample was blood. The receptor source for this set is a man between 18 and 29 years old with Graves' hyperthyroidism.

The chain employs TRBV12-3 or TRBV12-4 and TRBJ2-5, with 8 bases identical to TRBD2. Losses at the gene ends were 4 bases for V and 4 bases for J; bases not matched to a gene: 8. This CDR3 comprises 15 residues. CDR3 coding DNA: TGTGCCAGCAGTTCCGCAAGCGGGAGCGGAGAGACCCAGTACTTC. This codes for CASSSASGSGETQYF.

In DNA form, the CDR3 reads TGTGCCAGCAGCCAAGAAAGGGCGGGAGCCTCCTACGAGCAGTACTTC. Its protein is CASSQERAGASYEQYF. The V gene is TRBV4-2, the J gene TRBJ2-7, with TRBD2 matching over 7 bases. The junction had 5 bases not matched to a gene; V was cut back by 0 bases and J by 0 bases. Per germline, CDR1 LGHNA and CDR2 YNFKEQ. CDR3 length: 16 residues.

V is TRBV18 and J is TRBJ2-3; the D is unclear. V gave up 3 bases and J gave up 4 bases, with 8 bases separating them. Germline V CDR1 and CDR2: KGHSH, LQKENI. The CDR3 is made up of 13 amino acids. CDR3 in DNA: TGTGCCAGCTCACCCCCCCACCCAGATACGCAGTATTTT. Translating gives CASSPPHPDTQYF. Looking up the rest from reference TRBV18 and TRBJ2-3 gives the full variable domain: NAGVMQNPRHLVRRRGQEARLRCSPMKGHSHVYWYRQLPEEGLKFMVYLQKENIIDESGMPKERFSAEFPKEGPSILRIQQVVRGDSAAYFCASSPPHPDTQYFGPGTRLTVL.

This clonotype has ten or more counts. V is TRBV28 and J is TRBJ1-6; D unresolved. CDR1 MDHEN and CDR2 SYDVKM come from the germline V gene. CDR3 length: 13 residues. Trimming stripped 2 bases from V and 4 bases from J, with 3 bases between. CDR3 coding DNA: TGTGCCAGCAGTTTAGGGTATAATTCACCCCTCCACTTT. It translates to CASSLGYNSPLHF.

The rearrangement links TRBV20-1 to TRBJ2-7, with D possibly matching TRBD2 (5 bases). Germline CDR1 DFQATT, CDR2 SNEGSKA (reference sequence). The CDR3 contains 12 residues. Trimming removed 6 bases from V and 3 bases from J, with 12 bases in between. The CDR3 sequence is CSAPGKSYEQYF. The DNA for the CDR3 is TGCAGTGCCCCGGGAAAGAGCTACGAGCAGTACTTC.

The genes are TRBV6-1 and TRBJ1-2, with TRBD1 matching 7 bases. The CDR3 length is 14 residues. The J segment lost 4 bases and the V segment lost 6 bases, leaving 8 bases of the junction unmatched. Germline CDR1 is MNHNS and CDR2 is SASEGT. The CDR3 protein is CASRTPGQPYGYTF. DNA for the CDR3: TGTGCCAGCAGAACCCCGGGACAGCCCTATGGCTACACCTTC.

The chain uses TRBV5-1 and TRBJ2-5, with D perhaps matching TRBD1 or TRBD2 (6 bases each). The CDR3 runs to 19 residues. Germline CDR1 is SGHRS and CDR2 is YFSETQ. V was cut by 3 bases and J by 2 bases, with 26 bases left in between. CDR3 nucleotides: TGCGCCAGCAGCTGGAACATATTAAGTATGAGGGGGAGGCAAGAGACCCAGTACTTC. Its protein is CASSWNILSMRGRQETQYF.

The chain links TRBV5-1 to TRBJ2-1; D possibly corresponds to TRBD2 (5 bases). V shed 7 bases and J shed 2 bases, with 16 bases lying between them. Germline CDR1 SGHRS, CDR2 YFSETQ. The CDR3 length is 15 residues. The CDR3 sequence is CASRAQLVAYNEQFF. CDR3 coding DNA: TGCGCCAGCCGGGCACAACTAGTGGCCTACAATGAGCAGTTCTTC.

The DNA for the CDR3 is TGCAGTGCTAGAGATTCGGCGAGGGAGGGTACAGATACGCAGTATTTT. This gives the protein CSARDSAREGTDTQYF. The chain carries TRBV20-1 and TRBJ2-3; 7 bases line up with TRBD2. V dropped 0 bases and J dropped 3; count of bases not matched to a gene: 9. The CDR3 extends over 16 amino acids. Germline CDR1 and CDR2: DFQATT and SNEGSKA (reference sequence).

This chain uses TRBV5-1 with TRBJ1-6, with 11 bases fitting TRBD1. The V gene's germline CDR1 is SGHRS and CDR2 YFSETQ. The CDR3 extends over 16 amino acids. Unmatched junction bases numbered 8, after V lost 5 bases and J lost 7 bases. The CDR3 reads CASRRDRGSQNSPLHF. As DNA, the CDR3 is TGCGCCAGCAGACGGGACAGGGGGAGTCAGAATTCACCCCTCCACTTT.

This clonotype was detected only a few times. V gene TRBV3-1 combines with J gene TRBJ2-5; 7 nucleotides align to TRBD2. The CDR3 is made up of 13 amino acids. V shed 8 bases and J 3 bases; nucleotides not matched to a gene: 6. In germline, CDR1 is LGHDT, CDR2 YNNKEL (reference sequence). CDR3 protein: CASVKRGEETQYF. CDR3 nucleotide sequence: TGTGCCAGCGTGAAACGGGGGGAAGAGACCCAGTACTTC.

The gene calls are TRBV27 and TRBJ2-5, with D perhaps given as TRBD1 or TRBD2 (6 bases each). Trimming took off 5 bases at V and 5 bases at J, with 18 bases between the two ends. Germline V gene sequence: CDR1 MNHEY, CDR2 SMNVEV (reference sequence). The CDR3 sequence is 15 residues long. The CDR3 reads CASSVRGVGVETQYF. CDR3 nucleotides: TGTGCCAGCAGTGTAAGGGGGGTGGGGGTGGAGACCCAGTACTTC.

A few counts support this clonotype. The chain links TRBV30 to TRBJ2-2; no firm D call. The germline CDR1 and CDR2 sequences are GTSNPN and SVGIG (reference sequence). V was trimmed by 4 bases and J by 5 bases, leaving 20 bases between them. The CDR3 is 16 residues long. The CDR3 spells CAWKDGPIIFTGELFF. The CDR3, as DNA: TGTGCCTGGAAGGACGGACCTATTATATTTACCGGGGAGCTGTTTTTT.

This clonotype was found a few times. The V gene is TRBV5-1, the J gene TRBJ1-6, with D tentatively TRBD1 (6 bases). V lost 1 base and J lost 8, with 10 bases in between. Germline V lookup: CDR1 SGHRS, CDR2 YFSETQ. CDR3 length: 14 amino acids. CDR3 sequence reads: CASSLTGTDSPLHF. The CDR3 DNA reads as TGCGCCAGCAGCTTGACAGGGACGGATTCACCCCTCCACTTT.

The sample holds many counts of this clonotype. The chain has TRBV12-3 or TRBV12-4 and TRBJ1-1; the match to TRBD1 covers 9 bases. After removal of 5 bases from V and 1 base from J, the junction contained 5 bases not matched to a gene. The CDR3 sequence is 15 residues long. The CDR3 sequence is CASSQGGQGNTEAFF. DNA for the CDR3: TGTGCCAGCAGTCAAGGGGGACAGGGGAACACTGAAGCTTTCTTT.

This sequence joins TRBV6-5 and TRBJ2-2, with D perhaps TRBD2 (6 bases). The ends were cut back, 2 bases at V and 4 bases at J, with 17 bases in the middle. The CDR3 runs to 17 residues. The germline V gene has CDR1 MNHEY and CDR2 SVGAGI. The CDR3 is CASSYGEWRGITGELFF. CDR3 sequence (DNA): TGTGCCAGCAGTTACGGGGAGTGGCGGGGTATCACCGGGGAGCTGTTTTTT.

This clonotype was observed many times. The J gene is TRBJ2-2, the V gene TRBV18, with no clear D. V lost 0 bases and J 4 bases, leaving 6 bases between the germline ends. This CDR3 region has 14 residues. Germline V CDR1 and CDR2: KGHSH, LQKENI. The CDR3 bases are TGTGCCAGCTCACCACCGAGGACCACCGGGGAGCTGTTTTTT. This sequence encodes CASSPPRTTGELFF.

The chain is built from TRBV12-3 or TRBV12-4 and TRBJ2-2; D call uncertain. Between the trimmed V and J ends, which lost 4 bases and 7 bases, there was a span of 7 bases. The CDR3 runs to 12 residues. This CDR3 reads CASSSTYGELFF. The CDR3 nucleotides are TGTGCCAGCAGTTCGACATACGGGGAGCTGTTTTTT.

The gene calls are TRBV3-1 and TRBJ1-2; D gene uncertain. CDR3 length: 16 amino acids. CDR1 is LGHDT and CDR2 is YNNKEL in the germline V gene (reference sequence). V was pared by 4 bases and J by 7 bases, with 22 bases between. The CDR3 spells CASSRGGSRYYSGYTF. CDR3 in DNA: TGTGCCAGCAGCCGCGGTGGATCCCGCTACTATTCTGGCTACACCTTC.

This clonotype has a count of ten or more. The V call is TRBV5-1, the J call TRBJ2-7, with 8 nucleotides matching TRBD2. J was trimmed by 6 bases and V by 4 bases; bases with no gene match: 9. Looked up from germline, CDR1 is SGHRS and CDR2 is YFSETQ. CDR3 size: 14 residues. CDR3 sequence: CASSLTAGGAEQYF. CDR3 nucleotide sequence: TGCGCCAGCAGCCTGACGGCGGGAGGAGCCGAGCAGTACTTC. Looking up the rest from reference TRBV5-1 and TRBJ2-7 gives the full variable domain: KAGVTQTPRYLIKTRGQQVTLSCSPISGHRSVSWYQQTPGQGLQFLFEYFSETQRNKGNFPGRFSGRQFSNSRSEMNVSTLELGDSALYLCASSLTAGGAEQYFGPGTRLTVT.

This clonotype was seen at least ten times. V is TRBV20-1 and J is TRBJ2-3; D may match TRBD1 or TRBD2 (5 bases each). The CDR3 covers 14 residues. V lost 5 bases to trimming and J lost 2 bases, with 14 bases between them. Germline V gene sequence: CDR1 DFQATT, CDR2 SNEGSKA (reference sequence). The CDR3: CSADRDLNTDTQYF. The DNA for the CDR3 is TGCAGTGCTGACCGGGACCTCAACACAGATACGCAGTATTTT.

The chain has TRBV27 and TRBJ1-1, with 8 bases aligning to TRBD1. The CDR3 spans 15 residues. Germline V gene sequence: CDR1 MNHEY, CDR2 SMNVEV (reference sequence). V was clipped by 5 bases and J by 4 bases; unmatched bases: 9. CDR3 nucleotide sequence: TGTGCCAGCAGTGCAGGGACAGGCCGTGCCACTGAAGCTTTCTTT. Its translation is CASSAGTGRATEAFF.

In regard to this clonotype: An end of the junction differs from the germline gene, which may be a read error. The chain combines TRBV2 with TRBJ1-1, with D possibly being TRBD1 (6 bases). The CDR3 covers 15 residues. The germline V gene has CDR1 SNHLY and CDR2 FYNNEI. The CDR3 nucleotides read TGTGCCAGCAGTGAGGACAGCATGGGGAACATTGAAGCTTTCTTT. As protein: CASSEDSMGNIEAFF.

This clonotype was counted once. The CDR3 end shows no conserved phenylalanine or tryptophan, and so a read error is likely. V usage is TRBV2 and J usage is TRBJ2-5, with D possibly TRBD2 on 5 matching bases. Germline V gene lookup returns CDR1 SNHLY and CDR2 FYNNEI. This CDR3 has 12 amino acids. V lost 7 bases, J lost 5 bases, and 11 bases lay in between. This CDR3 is CASNHRGETQYL. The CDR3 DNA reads TGTGCCAGCAACCACCGGGGTGAGACCCAGTACCTC.

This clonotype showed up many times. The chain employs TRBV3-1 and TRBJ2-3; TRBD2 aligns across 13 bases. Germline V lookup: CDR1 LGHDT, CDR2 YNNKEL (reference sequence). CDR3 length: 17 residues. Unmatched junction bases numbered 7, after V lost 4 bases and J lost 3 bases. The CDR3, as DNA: TGTGCCAGCAGCCGGCAACTAGCGGGAGGGCCTACAGATACGCAGTATTTT. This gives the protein CASSRQLAGGPTDTQYF.

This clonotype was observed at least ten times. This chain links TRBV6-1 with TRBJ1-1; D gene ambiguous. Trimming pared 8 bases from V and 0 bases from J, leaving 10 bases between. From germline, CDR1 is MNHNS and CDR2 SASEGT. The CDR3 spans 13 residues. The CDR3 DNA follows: TGTGCCAGCGGGCGGGAACTGAACACTGAAGCTTTCTTT. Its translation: CASGRELNTEAFF.

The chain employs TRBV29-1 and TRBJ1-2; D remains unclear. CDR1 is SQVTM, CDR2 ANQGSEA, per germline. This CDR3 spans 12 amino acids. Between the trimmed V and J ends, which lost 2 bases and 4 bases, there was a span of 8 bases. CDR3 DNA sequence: TGCAGCGTTGAAAACAGATCCTATGGCTACACCTTC. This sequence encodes CSVENRSYGYTF.